The 5 T cell receptor beta chains below come from one sample, sequenced in a study of cytomegalovirus exposure and HLA in healthy donors. It was with 60 Vbeta and 13 Jbeta primers that the PCR ran. Clones were sequenced by immunoSEQ multiplex PCR, and TCRdb holds only the in-frame ones, with some missing. The table lists 150,000 or so clones, around three quarters of them singletons. The sequencing input was PBMCs. The source is a male donor in good health and CMV-seropositive.

J is TRBJ1-1 and V is TRBV29-1; 8 bases agree with TRBD1. CDR1 and CDR2 from the germline V gene are SQVTM and ANQGSEA. This CDR3 spans 13 amino acids. J was trimmed by 0 bases and V by 4 bases; bases with no gene match: 1. The CDR3 bases are TGCAGCGTTGTGACAGGGGTGAACACTGAAGCTTTCTTT. The encoded protein is CSVVTGVNTEAFF. The whole variable domain, filled in from reference TRBV29-1 and TRBJ1-1, reads SAVISQKPSRDICQRGTSLTIQCQVDSQVTMMFWYRQQPGQSLTLIATANQGSEATYESGFVIDKFPISRPNLTFSTLTVSNMSPEDSSIYLCSVVTGVNTEAFFGQGTRLTVV.

The chain combines TRBV5-1 with TRBJ1-3; 7 bases line up with TRBD1. This CDR3 is built from 15 residues. Germline CDR1 SGHRS, CDR2 YFSETQ. Trimming cost V 4 bases and J 1 base; bases outside gene matches: 5. The CDR3 nucleotides are TGCGCCAGCAGCCAACCGACAGGGTCTGGAAACACCATATATTTT. Protein: CASSQPTGSGNTIYF.

V usage is TRBV28 and J usage is TRBJ1-2, with TRBD1 as a possible D gene (5 bases). Trimming pared 5 bases from V and 4 bases from J, leaving 23 bases between. In germline, CDR1 is MDHEN, CDR2 SYDVKM. This CDR3 contains 17 residues. The CDR3 here is CASSPPGAGRGGYGYTF. For the CDR3, the DNA is TGTGCCAGCAGTCCCCCCGGTGCGGGGCGTGGTGGCTATGGCTACACCTTC.

The CDR3 reads CASSNGLVNQPQHF. The CDR3 region has the DNA TGTGCCAGTAGTAATGGGCTGGTCAATCAGCCCCAGCATTTT. The chain uses TRBV19 and TRBJ1-5; D ambiguous. Per the germline V gene, CDR1 is LNHDA and CDR2 is SQIVND (reference sequence). The V end lost 4 bases, the J end lost 3 bases, and 10 bases lay between the germline ends. This CDR3 is 14 amino acids long.

This clone was detected only a few times. The chain carries TRBV2 and TRBJ2-7, with D uncertain. Germline assignment: CDR1 SNHLY and CDR2 FYNNEI. The CDR3 loop spans 12 amino acids. V was trimmed by 9 bases and J by 0 bases, leaving 9 bases between them. The CDR3 bases are TGTGCCAGTTACAGTAGCTCCTACGAGCAGTACTTC. This translates into CASYSSSYEQYF.